What follows are 27 T cell receptor beta chains derived from one specimen sequenced in a study of blood T cells in healthy people across ages. With a J-beta primer mix and a sample-barcoded 5' primer, a second PCR ran roughly 7 to 11 cycles. Each CDR3 protein gets one entry after TCRdb re-called the 5' RACE reads with MiXCR. The sample includes hundreds of thousands of distinct CDR3 sequences, 25% to 35% of them seen just once. The specimen was blood. Receptors originate from an elderly woman in good health.

This clonotype was counted only a few times. The gene calls are TRBV20-1 and TRBJ2-2, with TRBD1 as a possible D gene (6 bases). The CDR3 consists of 13 residues. Per germline, CDR1 DFQATT and CDR2 SNEGSKA (reference sequence). V was shortened by 2 bases and J by 3 bases, with 7 bases between the two germline ends. CDR3 region: CSARWGHTGELFF. CDR3 nucleotides: TGCAGTGCTAGATGGGGGCACACCGGGGAGCTGTTTTTT.

This clonotype was seen many times. This chain links TRBV29-1 with TRBJ2-5; 10 positions agree with TRBD2. The V segment lost 2 bases and the J segment 0 bases; nucleotides outside the gene matches: 9. Germline CDR1 and CDR2: SQVTM and ANQGSEA. CDR3 length: 17 amino acids. The CDR3 region has the DNA TGCAGCGTTGAAACCGCTAGCGGGGGTTTTTACCAAGAGACCCAGTACTTC. Translating gives CSVETASGGFYQETQYF. The full variable domain, its missing parts supplied by reference TRBV29-1 and TRBJ2-5, is SAVISQKPSRDICQRGTSLTIQCQVDSQVTMMFWYRQQPGQSLTLIATANQGSEATYESGFVIDKFPISRPNLTFSTLTVSNMSPEDSSIYLCSVETASGGFYQETQYFGPGTRLLVL.

The chain uses TRBV5-1 and TRBJ2-4; D ambiguous. CDR1 is SGHRS, CDR2 YFSETQ, per germline. Trimming left V 1 base short and J 1 base short, with 12 bases between. The CDR3 sequence is 16 residues long. CDR3: CASSLRGTGAKNIQYF. CDR3 DNA sequence: TGCGCCAGCAGCTTGAGAGGAACCGGGGCCAAAAACATTCAGTACTTC. The full variable domain, completed using reference TRBV5-1 and TRBJ2-4, is KAGVTQTPRYLIKTRGQQVTLSCSPISGHRSVSWYQQTPGQGLQFLFEYFSETQRNKGNFPGRFSGRQFSNSRSEMNVSTLELGDSALYLCASSLRGTGAKNIQYFGAGTRLSVL.

The gene calls are TRBV2 and TRBJ2-3; TRBD2 is a possible D gene (6 bases). Germline V gene lookup returns CDR1 SNHLY and CDR2 FYNNEI. This CDR3 has 18 residues. Trimming shortened V by 7 bases and J by 0 bases, and 23 bases separated the two germline ends. DNA for the CDR3: TGTGCCAGCACCCCCTGGTGGATCGCGGGATCTAGCACAGATACGCAGTATTTT. It is translated as CASTPWWIAGSSTDTQYF.

The V and J genes are TRBV7-9 and TRBJ2-5, with 11 positions matching TRBD2. Germline V gene lookup returns CDR1 SEHNR and CDR2 FQNEAQ (reference sequence). V lost 1 base, J lost 2 bases, and 9 bases stayed unmatched. This CDR3 is 18 amino acids long. The CDR3 here is CASSLGGASGGTQETQYF. The CDR3 DNA is TGTGCCAGCAGCTTAGGGGGAGCTAGCGGGGGGACTCAAGAGACCCAGTACTTC.

Notes on this clonotype: A clone one base away is much larger, so this may be a read error. V usage is TRBV20-1 and J usage is TRBJ1-2; D gene unclear. This CDR3 has 14 amino acids. Germline loops: CDR1 DFQATT, CDR2 SNEGSKA (reference sequence). V lost 0 bases, J lost 7 bases, and 15 bases lay in between. CDR3 DNA sequence: TGCAGTGCTAGAGATCCACAGACTAGTGGTGGCTACACCTTC. It yields the protein CSARDPQTSGGYTF.

The rearrangement uses TRBV10-3 and TRBJ1-1; a weak D match, TRBD1 (6 bases). V was trimmed by 3 bases and J by 5 bases, leaving 16 bases between them. This CDR3 is built from 15 residues. CDR1 ENHRY and CDR2 SYGVKD come from the germline V gene. CDR3 DNA: TGTGCCATCAGTGAAGTCCAGGGGCGCGGTACTGAAGCTTTCTTT. Its protein product is CAISEVQGRGTEAFF.

This clonotype was seen more than once but under ten times. This could be a read error, since a much larger clone is one nucleotide away. Here the CDR3 reads CASTDLGAGYNEQYF. The CDR3 DNA sequence: TGTGCCAGCACCGACCTGGGGGCAGGCTACAATGAGCAGTACTTC. The chain employs TRBV6-2 or TRBV6-3 and TRBJ2-7, with D maybe TRBD1 (6 bases). Deletions cut 7 bases from V and 7 bases from J, with 23 bases between. Germline CDR1 reads MNHEY; CDR2 reads SVGEGT. This CDR3 contains 15 residues.

Many counts were recorded for this clonotype. The V and J genes are TRBV4-3 and TRBJ1-1, with D unclear. Germline CDR1 reads LGHNA; CDR2 reads YSLEER. Trimming took 0 bases from V and 3 from J, leaving 5 bases between them. The CDR3 sequence is 13 residues long. CDR3 DNA: TGCGCCAGCAGCCAAGATGCGTACACTGAAGCTTTCTTT. Its protein product is CASSQDAYTEAFF.

This clonotype was seen many times. The junction departs from the called germline gene at one end, perhaps through a read error. This chain uses TRBV25-1 with TRBJ1-2; 7 bases line up with TRBD1. Looked up from germline, CDR1 is MGHDK and CDR2 is SYGVNS. The CDR3 covers 13 residues. This CDR3 reads CASSRGQSYGYTF. DNA for the CDR3: TGCGCCAGCAGCAGGGGACAGTCCTATGGCTACACCTTC.

In this sample, this clonotype turned up many times. The V call is TRBV3-1, the J call TRBJ2-7; D is uncertain. The germline V gene has CDR1 LGHDT and CDR2 YNNKEL (reference sequence). This CDR3 region has 14 residues. The V and J ends lost 1 base and 1 base respectively, with 8 bases between them. CDR3 in amino acids: CASSQATASYEQYF. CDR3 in DNA: TGTGCCAGCAGCCAAGCAACAGCGTCCTACGAGCAGTACTTC.

This clonotype was observed a few times. CDR3: CSAPPQGPYEQYF. In DNA, the CDR3 is TGCAGTGCTCCGCCTCAGGGTCCCTACGAGCAGTACTTC. This chain uses TRBV20-1 with TRBJ2-7; D may be TRBD1 (5 bases). The CDR3 runs 13 residues. The V gene's germline CDR1 is DFQATT and CDR2 SNEGSKA (reference sequence). V lost 5 bases and J 2 bases, leaving 13 bases between the germline ends.

This clonotype was observed at least ten times. The chain links TRBV10-3 to TRBJ1-2; 9 bases agree with TRBD1. The V and J ends lost 2 bases and 7 bases, in that order; junction bases with no gene match: 2. CDR1 and CDR2 (germline): ENHRY, SYGVKD. The CDR3 is 13 residues long. CDR3 sequence (DNA): TGTGCCATCAGTGAGACGACAGGGGGTGGCTACACCTTC. Its translation: CAISETTGGGYTF.

The table lists this clonotype with a few counts. This sequence joins TRBV6-5 and TRBJ2-3, with TRBD2 matching 8 bases. The trim removed 7 bases at V and 2 bases at J, leaving 5 bases unmatched. Germline assignment: CDR1 MNHEY and CDR2 SVGAGI. The CDR3 spans 14 residues. CDR3 region: CASTGGGITDTQYF. CDR3 DNA sequence: TGTGCCAGCACCGGGGGGGGGATCACAGATACGCAGTATTTT.

This chain uses TRBV7-6 with TRBJ2-2; the D is unclear. CDR1 and CDR2 from the germline V gene are SGHVS and FNYEAQ. Trimming stripped 5 bases from V and 2 bases from J, with 6 bases between. This CDR3 contains 13 residues. CDR3 sequence reads: CASSIINTGELFF. The CDR3 region has the DNA TGTGCCAGCAGCATCATTAACACCGGGGAGCTGTTTTTT.

About this clonotype itself: One end of the junction does not line up with germline, which may come from a read error. The V and J genes are TRBV12-3 or TRBV12-4 and TRBJ2-3, with D maybe TRBD1 (5 bases). The CDR3 length is 14 residues. The CDR3 loop is CASTRVVGTDMQYF. DNA of the CDR3: TGTGCCAGCACCAGGGTTGTGGGAACAGATATGCAGTATTTT.

This clonotype was observed a handful of times. A read error may explain this, as a much larger clone is one base away. The CDR3 spells CSAETGTGAYEQYF. DNA for the CDR3: TGCAGTGCGGAAACCGGGACAGGTGCCTACGAGCAGTACTTC. The rearrangement joins TRBV20-1 to TRBJ2-7; 8 nucleotides line up with TRBD1. Per germline, CDR1 DFQATT and CDR2 SNEGSKA (reference sequence). The CDR3 is 14 residues long. The J segment lost 2 bases and the V segment lost 6 bases, leaving 9 bases of the junction unmatched.

This clonotype came up a few times. This could be a read error, since a much larger clone is one nucleotide away. The chain couples TRBV7-3 to TRBJ2-3; 8 bases line up with TRBD1. The CDR3 is 14 residues long. Germline loops: CDR1 SGHTA, CDR2 FQGTGA. CDR3 sequence: CANSSGGETDTQYF. CDR3 DNA: TGTGCCAACAGCTCAGGGGGCGAAACAGATACGCAGTATTTT.

This clonotype occurred a few times. The chain links TRBV6-1 to TRBJ2-1; perhaps TRBD2 as D (5 bases). In germline, CDR1 is MNHNS, CDR2 SASEGT. The CDR3 spans 13 residues. The germline V and J ends were trimmed by 1 base and 6 bases, with 7 bases remaining between them. CDR3 coding DNA: TGTGCCAGCAGTGAAGGGAGGACCAATGAGCAGTTCTTC. Amino acid sequence: CASSEGRTNEQFF.

This clonotype was picked up many times. The V call is TRBV9, the J call TRBJ2-3, with D perhaps TRBD1 or TRBD2 (5 bases each). Trimming took off 4 bases at V and 2 bases at J, with 14 bases between the two ends. CDR1 and CDR2 (germline): SGDLS, YYNGEE. The CDR3 consists of 15 residues. CDR3: CASSPRGLNTDTQYF. CDR3 DNA: TGTGCCAGCAGCCCGAGGGGTTTAAACACAGATACGCAGTATTTT.

This clonotype was recorded a few times. A much larger clone lies one base from this, so it may be a read error. The genes are TRBV5-1 and TRBJ2-1, with D possibly TRBD2 on 7 matching bases. CDR3 size: 14 residues. The germline V and J ends were trimmed by 3 bases and 10 bases, with 17 bases remaining between them. From germline, CDR1 is SGHRS and CDR2 YFSETQ. This CDR3 reads CASSYGGRGDEQFF. The CDR3 coding sequence is TGCGCCAGCAGCTACGGAGGGAGGGGGGACGAGCAGTTCTTC.

The table lists this clonotype with a few counts. The chain has TRBV5-1 and TRBJ1-2, with TRBD1 as a possible D gene (5 bases). The germline gives CDR1 SGHRS, CDR2 YFSETQ. The CDR3 extends over 14 amino acids. V lost 3 bases and J 6 bases, leaving 15 bases between the germline ends. The CDR3 region has the DNA TGCGCCAGCAGCTGGGATCGGGCAGGGCATGGCTACACCTTC. It encodes CASSWDRAGHGYTF.

This clonotype was counted once. This may be a read error, as it is one base from a much larger clone. The chain uses TRBV7-3 and TRBJ2-2; D may be TRBD1 or TRBD2 (7 bases each). The CDR3 contains 16 residues. CDR1 SGHTA and CDR2 FQGTGA come from the germline V gene. V was shortened by 8 bases and J by 1 base, with 17 bases between the two germline ends. The CDR3 DNA reads TGTGCCAGCTGCCCGGCCAGGGGGGGGAACACCGGGGAGCTGTTTTTT. Amino acids: CASCPARGGNTGELFF.

With regard to this clonotype: It may be a read error: a sequence one base away is much more abundant. The chain has TRBV6-6 and TRBJ1-5; 11 nucleotides match TRBD1. Germline V gene data show CDR1 as MNHNY and CDR2 as SVGAGI (reference sequence). This CDR3 comprises 17 residues. The trim removed 6 bases at V and 2 bases at J, leaving 9 bases unmatched. The CDR3 DNA follows: TGTGCCAGCAGACACATTCCGGGACAGGGGGGCAATCAGCCCCAGCATTTT. It translates to CASRHIPGQGGNQPQHF.

V and J are TRBV7-2 and TRBJ2-3, with no clear D. V dropped 4 bases and J dropped 1 base, with 9 bases sitting between them. Germline assignment: CDR1 SGHTA and CDR2 FQGNSA. The CDR3 length is 14 residues. The CDR3 sequence is CASSCSLRTDTQYF. DNA of the CDR3: TGTGCCAGCAGCTGTAGCCTGCGCACAGATACGCAGTATTTT.

This clonotype was seen at least ten times. The V gene is TRBV15, the J gene TRBJ2-5; 8 bases align to TRBD2. With 5 bases clipped from V and 5 bases from J, the junction kept 4 bases outside the gene matches. This CDR3 has 13 residues. Germline values: CDR1 LNHNV, CDR2 YYDKDF (reference sequence). The CDR3 DNA sequence: TGTGCCACCAGCGGTATAGCGGGGGAGACCCAGTACTTC. Encoded protein: CATSGIAGETQYF.

This clonotype was counted between two and nine times. This chain uses TRBV20-1 with TRBJ2-2; 14 bases align to TRBD2. The CDR3 is 18 amino acids. CDR1 and CDR2 (germline): DFQATT, SNEGSKA (reference sequence). J was trimmed by 6 bases and V by 6 bases; bases with no gene match: 15. The CDR3 coding sequence is TGCAGTGCGCGCACGAGACTAGCGGGGGGGCTGAGCGCCGGGGAGCTGTTTTTT. Translated, it gives CSARTRLAGGLSAGELFF.